Below, one T cell receptor beta chain is given with its context. What it recognizes is unknown. These data belong to a study of T cell responses to AZD1222 COVID-19 vaccine. Overall study findings and caveats: Two doses of AZD1222 preceded a rise in Spike-specific TCR breadth and depth.

The V end lost 1 base, the J end lost 0 bases, and 15 bases lay between the germline ends. This CDR3 contains 16 residues. Germline-derived CDR1 and CDR2 are SQVTM and ANQGSEA. Sequenced by immunoSEQ multiplex PCR; TCRdb stores in-frame clones only, minus some. The table includes 80,000 to 100,000 clones, around nine tenths detected once. The receptor was isolated from an adult in good health. This sequence joins TRBV29-1 and TRBJ2-5; no clear D. The sample here was peripheral blood, taken on day 0 of AZD1222 vaccination. CDR3 amino acids: CSVEGQSSRDQETQYF. The CDR3, as DNA: TGCAGCGTTGAAGGTCAGTCATCAAGGGACCAAGAGACCCAGTACTTC.